This T cell receptor beta chain was identified in a study of circulating and synovial CD4+ cells in juvenile arthritis (dated by TCRdb to between 2013 and 2015). Looking at the study overall: TCRbeta CDR3 repertoires of circulating HLA-DR+ CD4 T cells, bulk blood CD4 T cells and synovial CD4 T cells were compared within each patient. The goal of the repertoire sequencing was to confirm that synovial clonotypes were enriched in a circulating synovial-like CD4 T cell subset.

CDR1 SGHNT and CDR2 YYREEE were looked up in the germline V gene (reference sequence). Relative to germline, V is missing 4 bases and J is missing 10 bases, with 11 bases of the junction outside any gene match. The CDR3 starts with the cysteine, ends with the phenylalanine, and has 14 residues. Only the CDR3 part of the read is kept: 42 bases, read in frame from the first base. The library was built by means of the immunoSEQ multiplex PCR assay. TCRbeta CDR3 sequencing was performed as a commercial service by an external provider. As for the original processing: The analyses used productive nucleotide sequences together with amino acid sequences obtained by in silico translation. Diversity was quantified by Renyi entropy over a range of alpha values, with sample size equalised by taking the median of 200 repeated subsamples. Pairwise repertoire distance was calculated as one minus the Chao-modified Jaccard index, correcting for under-sampling, and used for clustering. Frequency-weighted overlap with synovial clonotypes was computed over 200 sample sizes, 200 draws without replacement each, and reported at the smaller sample's size. The clones in this table, taken by TCRdb from immuneACCESS, are in-frame only. Not every clone is retained; where verified, under half of the shortfall comes from an unresolved V gene, and the cause of the rest is unknown. V, J and clone size reflect that table, while D and trimming were determined from the DNA. Present in this sample are 25,000 to 35,000 clones, around 93% of which were seen just once. The ten largest clones add up to around 3% of the sample.

Overall study outcomes, separate from this receptor: Compared with bulk blood CD4 repertoires, both the synovial and the circulating pathogenic-like lymphocyte repertoires were less diverse, and some CPL samples were as oligoclonal as synovium. Since overlap with synovium went up as sequencing depth increased, the measured fractions of shared clonotypes likely underestimated the full repertoire overlap. No difference between circulating pathogenic-like lymphocytes and bulk blood T cells was detected by traditional Vbeta family usage analysis. Because T cell genome counts differed by at least an order of magnitude between CPL and bulk blood CD4 samples, sample-size effects were addressed. Circulating pathogenic-like lymphocytes were found to cluster with synovial T cells, and a substantially higher fraction of CDR3 sequences was shared with synovium by circulating pathogenic-like lymphocytes than by bulk blood.

The sequenced samples came from patients who had active juvenile idiopathic arthritis. Sorting was carried out immediately after cells were thawed, and dead cells were excluded with Live/Dead Fixable Near-IR Stain. As for this clone: Its antigen specificity is not known. Base qualities were left out, and no much larger clone turns up one base away.

The sequence joins TRBV5-4 to TRBJ1-1; TRBD1 agrees with 9 junctional bases. This sequence was found in a human donor with juvenile idiopathic arthritis. Sequences were obtained from CD4+ T cells from blood. In nucleotides, the sequence is TGTGCCAGCAGCCGAGTCACAGGGGGCGCTGGAGCTTTCTTT. This yields the protein CASSRVTGGAGAFF.